The source of this T cell receptor beta chain is a study of blood T cells in healthy people across ages. Comment on this clonotype: Its antigen is unidentified.

General study points: In older individuals, TCR beta diversity per million T cells was lower, falling roughly linearly with age. Naive CD4+ cell counts and diversity both ran higher in long-lived than in aged donors. The donors' CMV status was not determined, possibly confounding changes in expanded clonotypes.

It was with a sample-barcoded 5' primer and a J-beta primer mix that a second PCR of about 6 to 12 cycles was run. Each cDNA molecule was tagged by a template-switch adaptor that had 12 random nucleotides. MiXCR, run by TCRdb on the 5' RACE reads, gives a single entry per CDR3 protein. The sample has approximately 1,700,000 distinct CDR3 sequences, about two fifths seen once. This clonotype originated in a human donor in good health. The sample consisted of blood.

Here the CDR3 DNA reads TGTGCCAGCAGTGAAGGGAGAGGGGTTTCCTACGAGCAGTACTTC. Protein product: CASSEGRGVSYEQYF. This chain links TRBV6-1 with TRBJ2-7; D may correspond to TRBD1 or TRBD2 (5 bases each). This CDR3 region has 15 residues. Trimming stripped 1 base from V and 1 base from J, with 11 bases between. Per germline, CDR1 MNHNS and CDR2 SASEGT.